The sequence of this T cell receptor (beta chain) was determined in a study of T cell changes during pregnancy in multiple sclerosis. V lost 6 bases to trimming and J lost 5 bases; unmatched junction nucleotides: 6. Germline assignment: CDR1 SNHLY and CDR2 FYNNEI. The length of the CDR3 is 13 residues. Assay used: immunoSEQ multiplex PCR; TCRdb lists only in-frame clones, some missing. The table lists about 40,000 clones, about 90% of them singletons. This sequence joins TRBV2 and TRBJ1-1; 7 nucleotides match TRBD1. The specimen comprised CD4+ T cells from peripheral blood mononuclear cells, sampled before pregnancy. This receptor was identified in a female donor with multiple sclerosis, enrolled in a pregnancy study. The CDR3 DNA reads TGTGCCAGCAGGGCCGGACAGGCAACTGAAGCTTTCTTT. Encoded protein: CASRAGQATEAFF.